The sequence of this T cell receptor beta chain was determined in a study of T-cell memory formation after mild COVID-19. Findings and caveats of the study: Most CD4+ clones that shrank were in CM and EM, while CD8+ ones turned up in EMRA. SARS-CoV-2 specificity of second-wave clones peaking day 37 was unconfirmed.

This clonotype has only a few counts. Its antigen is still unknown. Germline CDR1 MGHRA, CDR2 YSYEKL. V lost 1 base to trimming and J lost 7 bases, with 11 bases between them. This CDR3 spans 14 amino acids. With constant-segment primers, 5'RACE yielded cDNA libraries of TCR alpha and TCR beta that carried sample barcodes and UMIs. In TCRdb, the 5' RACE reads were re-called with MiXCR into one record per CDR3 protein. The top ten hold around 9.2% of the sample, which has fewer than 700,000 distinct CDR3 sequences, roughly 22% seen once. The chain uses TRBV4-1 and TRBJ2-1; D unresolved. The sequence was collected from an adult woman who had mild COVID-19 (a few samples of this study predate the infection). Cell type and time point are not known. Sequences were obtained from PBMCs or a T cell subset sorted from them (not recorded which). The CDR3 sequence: CASSQATGRNEQFF. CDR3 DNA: TGCGCCAGCAGCCAAGCTACGGGTAGGAATGAGCAGTTCTTC.